The sample holds one count of the clone carrying this T cell receptor beta chain. Antigen: not known. The CDR3 has 12 residues. Germline V gene lookup returns CDR1 SGHTA and CDR2 FQGNSA. V lost 4 bases to trimming and J lost 8 bases, with 8 bases between them. The record originates from a study of OX40 agonist ivuxolimab in advanced cancers. On the study more broadly: Patients received intravenous ivuxolimab every 2 weeks at 0.01 to 10 mg/kg. Checkpoint inhibitors had been given previously to under 50% of patients.

Method: immunoSEQ multiplex PCR; TCRdb's copy keeps in-frame clones and lacks some. The repertoire includes tens of thousands of clones, 85% to 95% of them detected once, and around 9.3% sits in the top ten. Notes on the study in general: Relative to CD4+ cells, CD8+ T cells on average had more expanded clones.

The V and J genes are TRBV7-2 and TRBJ2-2; D call uncertain. The sequencing here drew on CD4+ or CD8+ T cells sorted from blood, taken in a trial of the OX40 agonist ivuxolimab. The TCR sequence derives from an adult with an advanced solid tumor such as melanoma, head and neck, liver or kidney cancer. CDR3 loop: CASSYPPGELFF. CDR3 nucleotides: TGTGCCAGCAGCTATCCCCCAGGGGAGCTGTTTTTT.